Each of the 9 T cell receptor beta chains below was sequenced from the same sample in a study of T-cell reconstitution after alpha-beta-depleted transplantation in children (TCRdb year 2016). The method was PCR. The instrument was an Illumina HiSeq 2500. TCR library preparation used molecular barcoding, with unique molecular identifiers applied to normalize quantification of the TCRbeta repertoire. Clones were called with MiXCR by TCRdb after fastp trimmed the public reads at Q25, and only in-frame beta chains were retained. Rows are combined by CDR3 protein, so each entry shows the most common genes and DNA. This sample is represented by 400,000 to 500,000 distinct CDR3 sequences; roughly a tenth of them were singletons. The ten largest clones take up 4.5% to 7% of the sample. The sample here was PBMCs from the stem cell graft donor, taken from the stem cell graft. The receptors were gathered from a human donor who donated a stem cell graft to a child with acute myeloid leukemia.

This clonotype was counted only a few times. This chain uses TRBV5-1 with TRBJ1-4; D is unresolved. Deletions cut 8 bases from V and 7 bases from J, with 18 bases between. The CDR3 covers 14 residues. CDR1 is SGHRS, CDR2 YFSETQ, per germline. DNA of the CDR3: TGCGCCAGGACCGGCTGGAACGTATTTGAAAAACTGTTTTTT. Amino acids: CARTGWNVFEKLFF.

The chain combines TRBV12-3 or TRBV12-4 with TRBJ2-5; D remains unclear. There are 13 residues in the CDR3. The germline V and J ends were trimmed by 4 bases and 5 bases, with 11 bases remaining between them. In DNA form, the CDR3 reads TGTGCCAGCAGTTACCTTCAAGGGGAGACCCAGTACTTC. It is translated as CASSYLQGETQYF.

This clonotype was counted only a few times. The rearrangement links TRBV29-1 to TRBJ2-3, with 8 bases fitting TRBD1. Germline loops: CDR1 SQVTM, CDR2 ANQGSEA. CDR3 length: 14 residues. The ends lost 6 bases at V and 3 bases at J; junction bases unmatched: 8. The CDR3 DNA reads as TGCAGCGTCCCCTTGACAGGGGTGACAGATACGCAGTATTTT. Its protein product is CSVPLTGVTDTQYF.

This clonotype was observed a few times. The chain couples TRBV7-2 to TRBJ2-3; D possibly corresponds to TRBD2 (7 bases). Looked up from germline, CDR1 is SGHTA and CDR2 is FQGNSA. The CDR3 covers 15 residues. With 6 bases removed from V and 7 bases from J, the gap between germline ends came to 20 bases. CDR3 protein: CASSRGAAGSNTQYF. Here the CDR3 DNA reads TGTGCCAGCAGTCGGGGGGCCGCGGGTAGTAATACGCAGTATTTT.

This clonotype has a handful of counts. The chain is built from TRBV12-5 and TRBJ2-1; possibly TRBD1 for D (5 bases). Trimming took 6 bases from V and 0 from J, leaving 15 bases between them. Germline-derived CDR1 and CDR2 are LGHNT and FRNRAP. This CDR3 spans 16 amino acids. The CDR3 loop is CASGAPGSSSYNEQFF. CDR3 nucleotide sequence: TGTGCTAGTGGGGCCCCAGGGTCGAGCTCCTACAATGAGCAGTTCTTC.

This clonotype was counted only a few times. The chain uses TRBV27 and TRBJ1-1; 12 bases match TRBD1. Germline CDR1 reads MNHEY; CDR2 reads SMNVEV (reference sequence). After removal of 3 bases from V and 8 bases from J, the junction contained 13 bases not matched to a gene. This CDR3 region has 17 residues. DNA of the CDR3: TGTGCCAGCAGTTTTTTGGGACAGGGGGCAGGGCCTTCGGAAGCTTTCTTT. Translated: CASSFLGQGAGPSEAFF.

This rearrangement joins TRBV6-5 to TRBJ2-1; D might be TRBD2 (5 bases). CDR3 length equals 14 residues. Trimming took off 0 bases at V and 7 bases at J, with 10 bases between the two ends. The germline V gene encodes CDR1 MNHEY and CDR2 SVGAGI. The CDR3 nucleotides read TGTGCCAGCAGTTACTCCAGCCGAGGGAATGAGCAGTTCTTC. Translated, it gives CASSYSSRGNEQFF.

This clonotype was observed a handful of times. The chain links TRBV7-7 to TRBJ2-1; 10 nucleotides match TRBD2. Unmatched junction bases numbered 8, after V lost 4 bases and J lost 5 bases. Germline V gene sequence: CDR1 SSHAT, CDR2 FNYEAQ (reference sequence). This CDR3 is built from 16 residues. CDR3 nucleotides: TGTGCCAGCAGCTCCGGGAGCGGGAGGGCCAACAATGAGCAGTTCTTC. This codes for CASSSGSGRANNEQFF.

The chain joins TRBV18 to TRBJ2-3; TRBD2 is a possible D gene (5 bases). V gave up 2 bases and J gave up 2 bases, with 11 bases separating them. Germline V gene lookup returns CDR1 KGHSH and CDR2 LQKENI. The CDR3 is 15 amino acids. The CDR3 reads CASSPSEGPTDTQYF. CDR3 DNA: TGTGCCAGCTCACCAAGTGAGGGTCCCACAGATACGCAGTATTTT.